What follows are 18 T cell receptor beta chains derived from one specimen sequenced in a study of spatial heterogeneity in lung cancer. MiXCR was run by TCRdb on the 5' RACE reads, yielding one entry per CDR3 protein. Of about 48,000 distinct CDR3 sequences in the sample, roughly 5% were seen once. The time point: sample taken at primary tumor resection. The starting material was PBMCs, obtained at surgery. These receptors all come from a male donor with early-stage non-small cell lung cancer.

This chain joins TRBV4-2 and TRBJ2-7; maybe TRBD2 (6 bases). V lost 1 base to trimming and J lost 6 bases, with 16 bases between them. CDR1 is LGHNA and CDR2 is YNFKEQ in the germline V gene. The CDR3 runs 15 residues. In DNA form, the CDR3 reads TGTGCCAGCAGCCAAGCTAGTCGGGAGATTGGCGAGCAGTACTTC. This codes for CASSQASREIGEQYF.

This clonotype has at least ten counts. The CDR3 DNA is TGTGCCAGCAGCTCAACAGGGCCCTCCTACAATGAGCAGTTCTTC. Translating gives CASSSTGPSYNEQFF. This chain joins TRBV7-6 and TRBJ2-1, with D possibly being TRBD1 (6 bases). CDR1 and CDR2 from the germline V gene are SGHVS and FNYEAQ. The CDR3 is 15 amino acids. The germline V and J ends were trimmed by 4 bases and 0 bases, with 10 bases remaining between them.

Many counts were recorded for this clonotype. The chain has TRBV28 and TRBJ1-5; no clear D gene. This CDR3 spans 13 amino acids. CDR1 and CDR2 (germline): MDHEN, SYDVKM. Trimming removed 4 bases at V and 10 bases at J, with 14 bases between. As DNA, the CDR3 is TGTGCCAGCAGTTCACGGACCCTAATACCCCAGCATTTT. This encodes CASSSRTLIPQHF.

This clonotype was seen ten or more times. V and J are TRBV5-4 and TRBJ2-3; D may be TRBD1 or TRBD2 (9 bases each). This CDR3 is built from 16 residues. The V and J ends lost 4 bases and 6 bases respectively, with 21 bases between them. Germline V gene lookup returns CDR1 SGHNT and CDR2 YYREEE (reference sequence). The CDR3 bases are TGTGCCAGCAGCCTGGACAGGGGACTAGCTCCGGATACGCAGTATTTT. Encoded protein: CASSLDRGLAPDTQYF.

This clonotype was picked up many times. Relative to the germline gene, one junction end is altered; a read error may explain this. The V and J genes are TRBV4-1 and TRBJ2-7; 9 bases agree with TRBD2. Germline V gene lookup returns CDR1 MGHRA and CDR2 YSYEKL. The CDR3 runs to 15 residues. The CDR3 sequence: CASTQLAGVPYEQYF. CDR3 in DNA: TGCGCCAGCACCCAACTAGCGGGCGTCCCCTACGAGCAGTACTTC.

This clonotype has ten or more counts. The genes are TRBV10-3 and TRBJ2-3; D remains ambiguous. CDR1 and CDR2 (germline): ENHRY, SYGVKD. V was trimmed by 5 bases and J by 4 bases, leaving 7 bases between them. The CDR3 loop spans 12 amino acids. The CDR3 is CAISQEADTQYF. In DNA form, the CDR3 reads TGTGCCATCAGTCAAGAGGCAGATACGCAGTATTTT.

This clonotype was observed a few times. The gene calls are TRBV5-1 and TRBJ2-7; 9 bases agree with TRBD2. This CDR3 has 14 residues. J gave up 3 bases and V 5 bases, and 6 bases lay outside the gene matches. The germline V gene has CDR1 SGHRS and CDR2 YFSETQ. This chain's CDR3 is CASRLFSGSYEQYF. The CDR3 DNA is TGCGCCAGCAGGCTGTTTAGCGGGAGCTACGAGCAGTACTTC.

This clonotype was seen many times. The chain has TRBV15 and TRBJ1-1; tentatively, D is TRBD1 (5 bases). V gave up 2 bases and J gave up 1 base, with 14 bases separating them. This CDR3 spans 16 amino acids. Looked up from germline, CDR1 is LNHNV and CDR2 is YYDKDF (reference sequence). CDR3 loop: CATSRPSQDRNTEAFF. CDR3 coding DNA: TGTGCCACCAGCAGACCATCCCAAGACAGGAACACTGAAGCTTTCTTT.

This clonotype was counted ten times or more. J is TRBJ2-5 and V is TRBV7-8; D not resolved. The CDR3 covers 14 residues. V gave up 5 bases and J gave up 4 bases, with 14 bases separating them. In germline, CDR1 is SGHVS, CDR2 FQNEAQ. DNA for the CDR3: TGTGCCAGCAGCGGTAGGGAAGCCCCAGAGACCCAGTACTTC. It encodes CASSGREAPETQYF.

This clonotype was counted ten times or more. The chain recombines TRBV6-5 with TRBJ1-6; D is undetermined. The CDR3 sequence is 14 residues long. The ends were cut back, 2 bases at V and 5 bases at J, with 7 bases in the middle. Per germline, CDR1 MNHEY and CDR2 SVGAGI. The CDR3 DNA sequence: TGTGCCAGCAGTTACGGGCAGCATAATTCACCCCTCCACTTT. It translates to CASSYGQHNSPLHF.

Ten or more counts support this clonotype. The chain has TRBV4-1 and TRBJ1-2; 7 bases map to TRBD1. Germline CDR1 is MGHRA and CDR2 is YSYEKL. The CDR3 sequence is 15 residues long. J was trimmed by 0 bases and V by 0 bases; bases with no gene match: 1. CDR3 region: CASSQEQGTNYGYTF. Here the CDR3 DNA reads TGCGCCAGCAGCCAAGAACAGGGGACTAACTATGGCTACACCTTC.

Ten or more counts support this clonotype. CDR3 sequence reads: CASSPVTVMNTEAFF. Written as DNA, the CDR3 is TGTGCCAGCTCACCAGTGACAGTAATGAACACTGAAGCTTTCTTT. V gene TRBV18 combines with J gene TRBJ1-1; D is perhaps TRBD1 (5 bases). Trimming pared 2 bases from V and 0 bases from J, leaving 10 bases between. This CDR3 region has 15 residues. The germline V gene encodes CDR1 KGHSH and CDR2 LQKENI.

Ten or more counts support this clonotype. The genes are TRBV14 and TRBJ1-4, with a possible D match to TRBD1 (6 bases). CDR3 length: 15 amino acids. The V and J ends lost 4 bases and 3 bases respectively, with 12 bases between them. Germline V gene sequence: CDR1 SGHDN, CDR2 FVKESK. This chain's CDR3 is CASSLWTAPNEKLFF. DNA of the CDR3: TGTGCCAGCAGCCTTTGGACAGCCCCTAATGAAAAACTGTTTTTT.

This clonotype was counted at least ten times. The chain combines TRBV6-5 with TRBJ2-1; TRBD2 agrees at 12 bases. Germline CDR1 is MNHEY and CDR2 is SVGAGI. This CDR3 is built from 17 residues. The V and J ends lost 0 bases and 2 bases, in that order; junction bases with no gene match: 2. The CDR3: CASSYSASGRAYNEQFF. The DNA of the CDR3 is TGTGCCAGCAGTTACTCAGCTAGCGGGAGGGCCTACAATGAGCAGTTCTTC.

This clonotype was observed many times. V gene TRBV24-1 combines with J gene TRBJ2-1, with 11 bases that match TRBD2. V gave up 3 bases and J gave up 5 bases; unmatched junction bases: 5. Germline V gene data show CDR1 as KGHDR and CDR2 as SFDVKD. This CDR3 comprises 16 residues. The CDR3 is CATSDPGLADDNEQFF. In DNA, the CDR3 is TGTGCCACCAGTGATCCGGGACTAGCGGACGACAATGAGCAGTTCTTC.

The rearrangement joins TRBV5-1 to TRBJ2-3; no clear D gene. Deletions cut 5 bases from V and 0 bases from J, with 13 bases between. Germline V gives CDR1 SGHRS, CDR2 YFSETQ. The CDR3 runs 15 residues. The CDR3 loop reads CASRNTAASTDTQYF. CDR3 coding DNA: TGCGCCAGCAGAAACACCGCCGCGAGCACAGATACGCAGTATTTT.

This clonotype is medium-sized within its sample. The genes are TRBV12-3 or TRBV12-4 and TRBJ2-4; D gene unclear. The CDR3 spans 13 residues. V lost 3 bases to trimming and J lost 9 bases, with 12 bases between them. In DNA, the CDR3 is TGTGCCAGCAGTTTGGACCGCCTCGGCATTCAGTACTTC. This sequence encodes CASSLDRLGIQYF.

This sequence joins TRBV27 and TRBJ2-2; 7 bases align to TRBD2. The V and J ends lost 6 bases and 3 bases, in that order; junction bases with no gene match: 4. The V gene's germline CDR1 is MNHEY and CDR2 SMNVEV (reference sequence). This CDR3 has 14 amino acids. The CDR3 spells CASRETSHTGELFF. The CDR3 coding sequence is TGTGCCAGCAGGGAGACTAGCCACACCGGGGAGCTGTTTTTT.